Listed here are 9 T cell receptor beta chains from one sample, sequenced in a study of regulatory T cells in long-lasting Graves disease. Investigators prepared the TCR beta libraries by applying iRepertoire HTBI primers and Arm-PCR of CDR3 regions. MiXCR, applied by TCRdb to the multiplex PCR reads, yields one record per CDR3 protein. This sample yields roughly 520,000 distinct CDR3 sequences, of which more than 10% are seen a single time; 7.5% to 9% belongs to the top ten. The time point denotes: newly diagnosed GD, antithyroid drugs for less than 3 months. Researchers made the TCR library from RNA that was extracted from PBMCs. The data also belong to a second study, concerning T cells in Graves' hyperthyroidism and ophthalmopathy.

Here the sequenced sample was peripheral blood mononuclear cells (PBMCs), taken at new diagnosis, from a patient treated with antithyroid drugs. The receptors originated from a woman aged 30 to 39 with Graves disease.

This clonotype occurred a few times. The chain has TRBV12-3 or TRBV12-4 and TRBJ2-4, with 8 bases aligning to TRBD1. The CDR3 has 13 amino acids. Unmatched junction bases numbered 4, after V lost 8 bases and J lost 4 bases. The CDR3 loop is CASRRTGKNIQYF. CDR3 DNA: TGTGCCAGCCGACGGACAGGGAAAAACATTCAGTACTTC.

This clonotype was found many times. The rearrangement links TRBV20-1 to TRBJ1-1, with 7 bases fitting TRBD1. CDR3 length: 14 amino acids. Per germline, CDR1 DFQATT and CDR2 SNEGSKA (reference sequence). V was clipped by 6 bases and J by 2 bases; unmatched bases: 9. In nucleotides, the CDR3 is TGCAGTGCGCGATATTACAGGGGAAACACTGAAGCTTTCTTT. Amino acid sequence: CSARYYRGNTEAFF.

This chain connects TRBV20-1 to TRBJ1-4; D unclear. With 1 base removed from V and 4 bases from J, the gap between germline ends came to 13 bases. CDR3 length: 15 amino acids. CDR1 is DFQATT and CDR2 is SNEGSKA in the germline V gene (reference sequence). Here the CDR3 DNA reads TGCAGTGCTAGAGGGCTCCCGGACCGTAATGAAAAACTGTTTTTT. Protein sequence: CSARGLPDRNEKLFF.

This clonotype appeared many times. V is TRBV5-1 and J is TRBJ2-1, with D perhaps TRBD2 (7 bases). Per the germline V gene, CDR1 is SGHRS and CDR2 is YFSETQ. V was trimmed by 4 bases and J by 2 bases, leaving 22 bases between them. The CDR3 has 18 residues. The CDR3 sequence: CASSPRGAGVGAYNEQFF. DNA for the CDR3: TGCGCCAGCAGCCCGAGGGGGGCGGGAGTCGGGGCCTACAATGAGCAGTTCTTC.

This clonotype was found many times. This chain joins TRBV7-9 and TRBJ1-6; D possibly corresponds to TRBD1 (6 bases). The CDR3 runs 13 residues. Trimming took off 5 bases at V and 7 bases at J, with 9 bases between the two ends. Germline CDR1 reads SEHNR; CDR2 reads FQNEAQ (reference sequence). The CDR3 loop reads CASSRTANSPLHF. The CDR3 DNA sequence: TGTGCCAGCAGCAGGACAGCAAATTCACCCCTCCACTTT.

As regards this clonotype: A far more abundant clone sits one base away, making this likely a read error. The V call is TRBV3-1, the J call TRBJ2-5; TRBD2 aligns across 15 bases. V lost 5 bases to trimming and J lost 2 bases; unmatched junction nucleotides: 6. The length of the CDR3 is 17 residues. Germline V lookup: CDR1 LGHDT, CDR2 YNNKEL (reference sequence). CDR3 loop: CASSLGLAGGVQETQYF. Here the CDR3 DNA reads TGTGCCAGCAGCTTGGGACTAGCGGGAGGAGTGCAAGAGACCCAGTACTTC.

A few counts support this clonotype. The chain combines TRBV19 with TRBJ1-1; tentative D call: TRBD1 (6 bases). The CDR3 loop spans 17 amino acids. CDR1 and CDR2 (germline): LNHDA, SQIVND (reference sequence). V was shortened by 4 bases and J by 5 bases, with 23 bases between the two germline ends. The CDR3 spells CASSRGQGIWETTEAFF. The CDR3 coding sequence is TGTGCCAGTAGTAGGGGGCAGGGGATATGGGAGACGACTGAAGCTTTCTTT.

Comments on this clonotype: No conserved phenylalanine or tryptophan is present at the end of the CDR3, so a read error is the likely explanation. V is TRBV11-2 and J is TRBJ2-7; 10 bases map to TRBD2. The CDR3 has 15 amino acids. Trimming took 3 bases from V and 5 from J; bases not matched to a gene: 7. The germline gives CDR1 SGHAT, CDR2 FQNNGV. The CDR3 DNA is TGTGCCAGCAGCTTCCTAGCGGGAGCAGCCCACGAGCAGTACTCC. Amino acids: CASSFLAGAAHEQYS.

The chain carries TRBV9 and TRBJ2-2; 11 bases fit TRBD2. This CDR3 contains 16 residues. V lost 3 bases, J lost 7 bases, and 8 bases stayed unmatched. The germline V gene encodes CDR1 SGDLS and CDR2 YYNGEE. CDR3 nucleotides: TGTGCCAGCAGCGCCGCTAGCGGGAGGCACATCGGGGAGCTGTTTTTT. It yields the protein CASSAASGRHIGELFF.